The 18 T cell receptor beta chains listed next were all sequenced from one sample in a study of blood T cells in healthy people across ages. Combining a sample-barcoded 5' primer with a J-beta primer mix, a second PCR ran for roughly 7 to 11 cycles. TCRdb re-called the 5' RACE reads with MiXCR, one entry per CDR3 protein. Found here are roughly 1,100,000 distinct CDR3 sequences, 20% to 25% of them singletons; the top ten hold about 0.8%. These records were also assigned to another study, of T cells of mothers and their children.

Source material: blood. These receptors originate from a girl aged 2-15 years in good health.

The rearrangement uses TRBV6-5 and TRBJ1-1; D gene unclear. Looked up from germline, CDR1 is MNHEY and CDR2 is SVGAGI. V was pared by 8 bases and J by 5 bases, with 12 bases between. The CDR3 has 12 amino acids. The DNA for the CDR3 is TGTGCCAGCGAATCATCAACAACTGAAGCTTTCTTT. Protein: CASESSTTEAFF.

This clonotype was observed a handful of times. This rearrangement joins TRBV7-9 to TRBJ2-3; 7 nucleotides align to TRBD2. The trim removed 7 bases at V and 1 base at J, leaving 8 bases unmatched. The CDR3 length is 15 residues. Germline V CDR1 and CDR2: SEHNR, FQNEAQ (reference sequence). As DNA, the CDR3 is TGTGCCAGCACCCACGGGAGGCAGGGCACAGATACGCAGTATTTT. This translates into CASTHGRQGTDTQYF.

This clonotype occurred a few times. This sequence joins TRBV6-6 and TRBJ2-5; D call uncertain. This CDR3 contains 16 residues. Germline V gives CDR1 MNHNY, CDR2 SVGAGI (reference sequence). Trimming took off 5 bases at V and 5 bases at J, with 21 bases between the two ends. This CDR3 reads CASSLNLIDLGETQYF. The CDR3 nucleotides are TGTGCCAGCAGTCTAAATCTTATTGACTTGGGGGAGACCCAGTACTTC.

The CDR3 DNA reads as TGTGCCAGCAGTGCCGTGCCGTTAGCGGGAGGGCGAGGAGAGACCCAGTACTTC. It encodes CASSAVPLAGGRGETQYF. The chain combines TRBV6-1 with TRBJ2-5, with 11 bases that match TRBD2. The CDR3 extends over 18 amino acids. From germline, CDR1 is MNHNS and CDR2 SASEGT. V lost 4 bases, J lost 4 bases, and 14 bases stayed unmatched.

This clonotype was observed a few times. The chain uses TRBV20-1 and TRBJ2-1; TRBD2 agrees at 7 bases. This CDR3 is 16 amino acids long. Germline assignment: CDR1 DFQATT and CDR2 SNEGSKA (reference sequence). Losses at the gene ends were 5 bases for V and 1 base for J; bases not matched to a gene: 11. The CDR3 is CSAGRKGGQSYNEQFF. The CDR3 DNA sequence: TGCAGTGCTGGAAGGAAGGGAGGGCAATCCTACAATGAGCAGTTCTTC.

The V gene is TRBV13, the J gene TRBJ1-2, with TRBD1 identical over 7 bases. In germline, CDR1 is PRHDT, CDR2 FYEKMQ (reference sequence). V dropped 5 bases and J dropped 3; count of bases not matched to a gene: 9. This CDR3 comprises 15 residues. DNA for the CDR3: TGTGCCAGCAGCATTTCAGACAGGGCTCACTATGGCTACACCTTC. Translation: CASSISDRAHYGYTF.

The chain joins TRBV20-1 to TRBJ2-2, with D maybe TRBD2 (6 bases). The CDR3 has 14 amino acids. Trimming stripped 4 bases from V and 5 bases from J, with 14 bases between. Germline V gene sequence: CDR1 DFQATT, CDR2 SNEGSKA (reference sequence). The CDR3 sequence is CSATRVGGTGELFF. CDR3 sequence (DNA): TGCAGTGCTACCAGGGTGGGGGGTACCGGGGAGCTGTTTTTT.

J is TRBJ2-4 and V is TRBV7-2; possibly TRBD1 for D (6 bases). The CDR3 consists of 15 residues. Per the germline V gene, CDR1 is SGHTA and CDR2 is FQGNSA. V was shortened by 5 bases and J by 3 bases, with 14 bases between the two germline ends. This CDR3 reads CASSPGQTIKNIQYF. The CDR3 DNA reads TGTGCCAGCAGCCCCGGACAGACGATCAAAAACATTCAGTACTTC.

The rearrangement joins TRBV27 to TRBJ2-7; weak D call: TRBD2 (5 bases). V lost 5 bases to trimming and J lost 3 bases, with 17 bases between them. Per the germline V gene, CDR1 is MNHEY and CDR2 is SMNVEV (reference sequence). The CDR3 runs to 15 residues. CDR3 DNA: TGTGCCAGCAGTATGGGGTCGGGGATCCTCTACGAGCAGTACTTC. Translation: CASSMGSGILYEQYF.

V gene TRBV7-9 combines with J gene TRBJ2-5; 11 positions match TRBD1. The better agreement between TRBJ2-1 and the DNA end casts doubt on the J call. This CDR3 contains 15 residues. Germline V gene data show CDR1 as SEHNR and CDR2 as FQNEAQ (reference sequence). The CDR3 region has the DNA TGTGCCAGCAGCTTAACAATGGGACAGGGGGGTGAGCAGTTCTTC. Translated, it gives CASSLTMGQGGEQFF.

The V and J genes are TRBV20-1 and TRBJ1-1, with D tentatively TRBD1 (5 bases). The V end was cut by 7 bases, the J end by 5 bases, with 11 bases between. The CDR3 extends over 11 amino acids. Germline CDR1 DFQATT, CDR2 SNEGSKA (reference sequence). The CDR3 nucleotides are TGCAGTGGAGGGGCGGGTACTGAAGCTTTCTTT. Encoded protein: CSGGAGTEAFF.

This chain joins TRBV3-1 and TRBJ2-5; D is unclear. The closer fit of TRBJ2-1 to the DNA end suggests the J call may be wrong. In germline, CDR1 is LGHDT, CDR2 YNNKEL (reference sequence). The CDR3 runs 12 residues. CDR3 sequence: CASSQASRKQFF. The CDR3 nucleotides are TGTGCCAGCAGCCAAGCGTCCAGGAAGCAGTTCTTC.

This clonotype appeared a few times. The CDR3: CASSYSIPSSYNEQFF. The CDR3 DNA follows: TGTGCCAGCAGTTACTCGATTCCCAGCTCCTACAATGAGCAGTTCTTC. The chain links TRBV6-5 to TRBJ2-1, with D hard to call. The V end lost 0 bases, the J end lost 0 bases, and 9 bases lay between the germline ends. CDR1 is MNHEY, CDR2 SVGAGI, per germline. CDR3 length: 16 amino acids.

On this clonotype: Since no conserved phenylalanine or tryptophan closes the CDR3, a read error is the likely cause. The chain recombines TRBV11-3 with TRBJ2-2; D may correspond to TRBD1 or TRBD2 (6 bases each). V lost 2 bases and J lost 4, with 14 bases in between. The CDR3 spans 16 residues. CDR1 is SGHNT and CDR2 is YENEEA in the germline V gene. The CDR3 DNA sequence: TGTGCCAGCAGCTTATTTCCGGGGGCAGGCACCGGGGAGCTGTTTCTT. Translation gives CASSLFPGAGTGELFL.

This clonotype was seen more than once but under ten times. The J gene is TRBJ2-3, the V gene TRBV29-1, with D perhaps TRBD1 (5 bases). Trimming removed 3 bases at V and 2 bases at J, with 6 bases between. The germline CDR1 and CDR2 sequences are SQVTM and ANQGSEA. This CDR3 has 12 amino acids. CDR3 sequence (DNA): TGCAGCGTTGACAGGGCCACAGATACGCAGTATTTT. Translated, it gives CSVDRATDTQYF.

J is TRBJ1-5 and V is TRBV9; the D gene is possibly TRBD1 (5 bases). V shed 1 base and J shed 4 bases, with 9 bases lying between them. This CDR3 contains 14 residues. Germline loops: CDR1 SGDLS, CDR2 YYNGEE. The CDR3 protein is CASSVHGGNQPQHF. The CDR3 region has the DNA TGTGCCAGCAGCGTACATGGGGGGAATCAGCCCCAGCATTTT.

The chain recombines TRBV27 with TRBJ2-5; TRBD1 agrees at 10 bases. TRBJ2-1 explains the end of the DNA better; the J call may be wrong. CDR3 length: 17 amino acids. CDR1 is MNHEY and CDR2 is SMNVEV in the germline V gene (reference sequence). CDR3 bases: TGTGCCAGCGATTACTTGATTCCGGGACAGGGGATTAATGAGCAGTTCTTC. Encoded protein: CASDYLIPGQGINEQFF.

Only a few counts were recorded for this clonotype. The chain carries TRBV7-2 and TRBJ2-3, with D possibly TRBD2 on 5 matching bases. The CDR3 is made up of 17 amino acids. CDR1 is SGHTA and CDR2 is FQGNSA in the germline V gene. Trimming pared 2 bases from V and 3 bases from J, leaving 18 bases between. CDR3 nucleotide sequence: TGTGCCAGCAGCTTATATGAGTTAGCGTTCCAGACAGATACGCAGTATTTT. It yields the protein CASSLYELAFQTDTQYF.